This T cell receptor beta chain appears in the sequencing data of a study of human T cells and chemical hapten exposure. One entry per CDR3 protein results from TCRdb running MiXCR on the RACE reads. The sample consists of about 120,000 distinct CDR3 sequences, roughly 14% of them appearing once. Time point defined: pre-sensitization, week 0. Treatment indicated: therapeutic diphenylcyclopropenone sensitization with weekly scalp DPC. The CDR3 has 22 amino acids. Trimming stripped 1 base from V and 5 bases from J, with 35 bases between. Germline V gives CDR1 LGHNA, CDR2 YSLEER. Source: whole blood, taken in connection with sensitization to the hapten diphenylcyclopropenone (DPC). This TCR derives from a woman aged 18-30 years with alopecia areata. Some clones in this sample may be carry-over from other donors' samples. This chain connects TRBV4-3 to TRBJ1-2; D is possibly TRBD1 (6 bases). CDR3 amino acids: CASSQALDDGPTGTTGFYGYTF. As DNA, the CDR3 is TGCGCCAGCAGCCAAGCACTAGACGACGGCCCGACCGGGACTACAGGGTTTTATGGCTACACCTTC.